These T cell receptor beta chains were read from a single sample in a study of long-term antiretroviral therapy in people with HIV. Some clones are missing from TCRdb's copy, which holds only in-frame ones; the method was immunoSEQ multiplex PCR. The data hold tens of thousands of clones, with roughly 85% observed a single time. This sample comprised unsorted PBMCs, obtained just over 2.7 years before starting antiretroviral therapy. Source of these receptors: a woman in her twenties or thirties with HIV. Each CDR3 is given with its conserved first and last residue. The D gene is left open where the match is weak. The size entry is marked missing in some rows and otherwise reads once, few, many or a size class.

d_gene	abundance	v_gene	j_gene	CDR3nt	CDR3aa
-	-	TRBV29-1	TRBJ2-5	TGCAGCGTCAGCCACCGATCTGGGGGGGAGACCCAGTACTTC	CSVSHRSGGETQYF
-	-	TRBV5-4	TRBJ1-4	TGTGCCAGCAGCGCGGCCCTTAGGGATAAACTGTTTTTT	CASSAALRDKLFF
-	-	TRBV7-9	TRBJ1-2	TGTGCCAGCAGCGCGTACAGGGCCTCGACCTATGGCTACACCTTC	CASSAYRASTYGYTF
-	-	TRBV29-1	TRBJ1-1	TGCAGCGTTAACGAGAACACTGAAGCTTTCTTT	CSVNENTEAFF
-	-	TRBV6-5	TRBJ1-1	TGTGCCAGCAGTTCCGCCGGGGCGGGGTCGAGCACTGAAGCTTTCTTT	CASSSAGAGSSTEAFF
-	-	TRBV27	TRBJ2-5	TGTGCCAGCAGTTTATCACGCGGCGGGAAGGAGACCCAGTACTTC	CASSLSRGGKETQYF
-	-	TRBV11-2	TRBJ2-7	TGTGCCAGCAGCTTATGGAGCTACGAGCAGTACTTC	CASSLWSYEQYF
TRBD1	-	TRBV10-3	TRBJ2-5	TGTGCCATCAGTGAGTCTGGGACAGGGAAAGAGACCCAGTACTTC	CAISESGTGKETQYF
TRBD1	-	TRBV5-6	TRBJ2-5	TGTGCCAGCATGACAGGGAATCGGGAGACCCAGTACTTC	CASMTGNRETQYF
TRBD2	-	TRBV4-1	TRBJ2-1	TGCGCCAGCAGCCAAGTAGCGGGGGGCAACAATGAGCAGTTCTTC	CASSQVAGGNNEQFF
-	-	TRBV2	TRBJ2-3	TGTGCCAGCAGTGAAGCGCTAGATACGCAGTATTTT	CASSEALDTQYF
TRBD1	-	TRBV14	TRBJ2-7	TGTGCCAGCAGTCTCGACAGGGCCTACGAGCAGTACTTC	CASSLDRAYEQYF
TRBD1	-	TRBV12-5	TRBJ1-2	TGTGCTAGTGGTTCGATACCAGGGGGCGTTGGCTATGGCTACACCTTC	CASGSIPGGVGYGYTF
-	-	TRBV25-1	TRBJ1-2	TGTGCCAGCAGCCCCGGGGGTTACTATGGCTACACCTTC	CASSPGGYYGYTF
-	-	TRBV11-2	TRBJ1-1	TGTGCCAGCAGCTTAGATCGGTGGACCCGCAGAGGGACCATGAACACTGAAGCTTTCTTT	CASSLDRWTRRGTMNTEAFF
-	-	TRBV7-2	TRBJ1-1	TGTGCCAGCAGCATCTTGGGGGGTGACACTGAAGCTTTCTTT	CASSILGGDTEAFF
-	-	TRBV4-1	TRBJ1-5	TGCGCCAGCAGCCAAGACGGCGGGAACAATTTCGCCCAGCATTTT	CASSQDGGNNFAQHF
TRBD1	-	TRBV19	TRBJ2-1	TGTGCCAGTAGTTCCCGGACAGGGGGCGTTTATGAGCAGTTCTTC	CASSSRTGGVYEQFF
TRBD1	-	TRBV6-1	TRBJ1-2	TGTGCCAGCAGACAACAGGGGAGCTCTAACTATGGCTACACCTTC	CASRQQGSSNYGYTF
-	-	TRBV29-1	TRBJ2-7	TGCAGCGTCGAACTTACGGGGTTGGCCTACGAGCAGTACTTC	CSVELTGLAYEQYF
-	-	TRBV6-5	TRBJ1-1	TGTGCCAGTATGGGAGGGACTGAAGCTTTCTTT	CASMGGTEAFF
-	-	TRBV2	TRBJ1-1	TGTGCCAGCATGACTGGGATGGCTGAAGCTTTCTTT	CASMTGMAEAFF
TRBD1	-	TRBV5-6	TRBJ1-6	TGTGCCAGCAGCTTTGTCGGGACAGAGAAGAATTCACCCCTCCACTTT	CASSFVGTEKNSPLHF
-	-	TRBV6-5	TRBJ1-1	TGTGCCAGCAGTTCCGGGAGACCGAACACTGAAGCTTTCTTT	CASSSGRPNTEAFF
-	-	TRBV19	TRBJ2-1	TGTGCCAGTAGTTTCGGAAACAATGAGCAGTTCTTC	CASSFGNNEQFF
-	-	TRBV4-1	TRBJ1-5	TGCGCCAGCAGCCAGGAACACAGGAACCAGCGCGCGCCCCAGCATTTT	CASSQEHRNQRAPQHF
TRBD1	-	TRBV30	TRBJ1-2	TGTGCCTGGAGTCCCGGGACAGGGTTCTATGGCTACACCTTC	CAWSPGTGFYGYTF
-	once	TRBV25-1	TRBJ2-3	TGTGCCAGCAGTCCGGAACTGTGGAGTGGCACAGATACGCAGTATTTT	CASSPELWSGTDTQYF
TRBD1	-	TRBV18	TRBJ2-2	TGTGCCAGCTCACCACAGGGGGCCGACACCGGGGAGCTGTTTTTT	CASSPQGADTGELFF
-	-	TRBV7-9	TRBJ2-5	TGTGCCAGCAGCTCCCCCCCCCGACAGTGGTACCAAGAGACCCAGTACTTC	CASSSPPRQWYQETQYF
-	-	TRBV6-5	TRBJ2-5	TGTGCCAGCAGTCCACTTGGGGAGACCCAGTACTTC	CASSPLGETQYF
-	-	TRBV10-3	TRBJ2-5	TGTGCCATCAGTGAGTCGAAGGGGGGGGAGACCCAGTACTTC	CAISESKGGETQYF
-	-	TRBV5-6	TRBJ2-4	TGTGCCAGCAGCTTAAGTGGTCTGGGGGCCAAAAACATTCAGTACTTC	CASSLSGLGAKNIQYF
-	-	TRBV9	TRBJ1-2	TGTGCCAGCAGCCCCGGGCTAGTGGGGGCCAACTATGGCTACACCTTC	CASSPGLVGANYGYTF
TRBD2	-	TRBV12-5	TRBJ2-1	TGTGCTAGTGGTCCAACTAGCGGGGCATCCTACAATGAGCAGTTCTTC	CASGPTSGASYNEQFF
TRBD2	-	TRBV5-6	TRBJ2-3	TGTGCCAGCAGCCGTTGGACTAGCGGGGGGGTTGTGGGGATTACGGCGCAGTATTTT	CASSRWTSGGVVGITAQYF
TRBD1	-	TRBV5-1	TRBJ1-1	TGCGCCAGCAGCATAAGGACAGGGTGGGACACTGAAGCTTTCTTT	CASSIRTGWDTEAFF
-	-	TRBV10-3	TRBJ1-5	TGTGCCATCAGTGAAGGGAGGATTTTTTCCCGGGGAGATCAGCCCCAGCATTTT	CAISEGRIFSRGDQPQHF
TRBD2	-	TRBV9	TRBJ2-7	TGTGCCAGCAGCGTCGGGGGACTAGCGGACTACGAGCAGTACTTC	CASSVGGLADYEQYF
TRBD2	-	TRBV7-3	TRBJ2-1	TGTGCCAGCAGCCACGGGGTAGCGGGGGACAATGAGCAGTTCTTC	CASSHGVAGDNEQFF
-	-	TRBV6-1	TRBJ2-4	TGTGCCAGCTTGAGGGATAGGGCCAAAAACATTCAGTACTTC	CASLRDRAKNIQYF
-	once	TRBV5-4	TRBJ1-1	TGTGCCAGCAGCTTGGCCTCGGGTAAAAGGGAAGCTTTCTTT	CASSLASGKREAFF
TRBD1	-	TRBV29-1	TRBJ1-2	TGCAGCGTTGAAGTCAGATGGGACAGGTACCCTTACTATGGCTACACCTTC	CSVEVRWDRYPYYGYTF
-	-	TRBV18	TRBJ2-1	TGTGCCAGCTCACCTAACAATGAGCAGTTCTTC	CASSPNNEQFF
-	-	TRBV28	TRBJ2-7	TGTGCCAGCAGCCCTCTCGTGGATGGAGCCTACGAGCAGTACTTC	CASSPLVDGAYEQYF
-	once	TRBV14	TRBJ2-1	TGTGCCAGCAGCCAACGTAGCCGGAGCTTTCTCTACAATGAGCAGTTCTTC	CASSQRSRSFLYNEQFF
-	-	TRBV9	TRBJ1-3	TGTGCCAGCAGCGAGCGCGAGGTACACTCTGGAAACACCATATATTTT	CASSEREVHSGNTIYF
TRBD1	once	TRBV4-1	TRBJ1-2	TGCGCCAGCAGCCCTGGGGACAGCAATGGCTACACCTTC	CASSPGDSNGYTF
TRBD2	-	TRBV19	TRBJ2-2	TGTGCCAGTAGGGGGACTAGCGGGGGAGGGGAGCTGTTTTTT	CASRGTSGGGELFF
TRBD1	few	TRBV27	TRBJ1-2	TGTGCCAGCAGTCCGACAGGGGGCAGGTATGGCTACACCTTC	CASSPTGGRYGYTF